The present T cell receptor (beta chain) was sequenced within a study of T cell repertoires in cytomegalovirus infection. Study background: Epitope selection comprised recently identified HLA-C-restricted CMV epitopes and well-studied HLA-B-restricted CMV epitopes. Study-level points and caveats: HLA-C-restricted CMV-specific TCR beta clonotypes prevailed in the ex vivo response. People with CMV and the relevant HLA were identified by cumulative public TCR beta family frequency.

This CDR3 has 13 residues. The germline CDR1 and CDR2 sequences are MNHNS and SASEGT. Trimming removed 4 bases at V and 4 bases at J, with 11 bases between. Concerning this clonotype: Its antigen is undetermined.

From the reads, TCRdb called clonotypes with MiXCR, one entry per CDR3 protein. Here the sample spans about 920,000 distinct CDR3 sequences, around 32% being singletons. The origin of this receptor is a human donor in good health (CMV status not recorded). Some clones in this sample may be carry-over from other donors' samples. This chain links TRBV6-1 with TRBJ2-7, with D perhaps TRBD1 (6 bases). Material: cultured CD8+ T cells from PBMCs, obtained from culture after CMV antigen stimulation. The CDR3: CASSVRTEYEQYV. CDR3 nucleotides: TGTGCCAGCAGTGTAAGGACAGAATACGAGCAGTACGTC.